The clone carrying this T cell receptor beta chain was seen just once. The antigen remains undetermined. Use of 60 Vbeta and 13 Jbeta primers characterized the PCR. The method was immunoSEQ multiplex PCR; TCRdb's version includes in-frame clones alone and lacks a portion of them. The table shows 85,000 to 110,000 clones, with approximately 66% occurring only once. The data belong to a study of cytomegalovirus exposure and HLA in healthy donors. CDR1 and CDR2 (germline): SGHDT, YYEEEE. The CDR3 consists of 13 residues. Trimming cost V 4 bases and J 6 bases; bases outside gene matches: 4. Study-wide points: A later analysis linked around 17,000 TCR beta sequences to HLA alleles at 0.05 false discovery rate. With high specificity and sensitivity, the classifier reportedly diagnosed cytomegalovirus status.

Sequencing input: PBMCs. This chain uses TRBV5-6 with TRBJ2-3; 8 bases map to TRBD2. The clonotype was recovered from a woman aged 45-59 years in good health and CMV-seronegative. CDR3 residues: CASSPGGGDTQYF. CDR3 nucleotide sequence: TGTGCCAGCAGCCCTGGCGGGGGGGATACGCAGTATTTT.